The entry below gives a single T cell receptor (beta chain) sequence along with its context. Its antigen remains unknown. One or more pre-ART and two or more post-ART PBMC samples were available from each donor. Treatment for every participant with HIV took place in the United States. Every sample had 1-10 million cryopreserved PBMC in it before DNA extraction. The data stem from a study of long-term antiretroviral therapy in people with HIV. General observations from the study: With ART, diversity went up but was still lower than in transplant donor controls.

This was the immunoSEQ v3.0 assay at survey level. This table comes from immunoSEQ multiplex PCR, and its TCRdb copy is limited to in-frame clones, with some not included. The sample carries about 30,000 clones, roughly 92% recorded once. The germline gives CDR1 SGHNT, CDR2 YYREEE (reference sequence). V was pared by 4 bases and J by 0 bases, with 8 bases between. This CDR3 contains 13 residues. This sequence originates from a middle-aged woman with HIV. The J gene is TRBJ2-7, the V gene TRBV5-4; tentatively, D is TRBD1 (6 bases). The sample in question was unsorted PBMCs, obtained almost 6.6 years after starting antiretroviral therapy. CDR3 sequence: CASSRDTSYEQYF. Written as DNA, the CDR3 is TGTGCCAGCAGCCGGGACACCTCCTACGAGCAGTACTTC.